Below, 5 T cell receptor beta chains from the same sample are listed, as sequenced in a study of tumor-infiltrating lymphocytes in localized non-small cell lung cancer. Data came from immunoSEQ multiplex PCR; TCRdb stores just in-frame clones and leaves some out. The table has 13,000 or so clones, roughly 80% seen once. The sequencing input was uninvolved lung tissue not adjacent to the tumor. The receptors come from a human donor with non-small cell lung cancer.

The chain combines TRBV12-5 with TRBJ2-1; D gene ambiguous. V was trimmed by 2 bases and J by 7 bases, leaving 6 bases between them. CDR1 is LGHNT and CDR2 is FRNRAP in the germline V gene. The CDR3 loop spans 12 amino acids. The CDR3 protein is CASGLMENEQFF. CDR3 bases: TGTGCTAGTGGTTTGATGGAAAATGAGCAGTTCTTC.

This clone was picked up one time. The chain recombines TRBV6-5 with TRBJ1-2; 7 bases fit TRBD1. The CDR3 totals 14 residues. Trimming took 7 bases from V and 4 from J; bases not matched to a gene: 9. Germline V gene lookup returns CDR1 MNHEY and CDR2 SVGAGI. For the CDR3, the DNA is TGTGCCAGCACCCAGGGGGGCCTCGGCTATGGCTACACCTTC. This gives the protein CASTQGGLGYGYTF.

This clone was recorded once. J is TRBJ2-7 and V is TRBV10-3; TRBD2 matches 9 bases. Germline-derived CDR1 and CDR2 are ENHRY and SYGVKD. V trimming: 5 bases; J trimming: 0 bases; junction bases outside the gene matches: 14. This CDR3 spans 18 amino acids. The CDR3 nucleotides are TGTGCCATCAGTCCCGGGAGTAGCGGGGGCCCTAGCTCCTACGAGCAGTACTTC. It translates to CAISPGSSGGPSSYEQYF.

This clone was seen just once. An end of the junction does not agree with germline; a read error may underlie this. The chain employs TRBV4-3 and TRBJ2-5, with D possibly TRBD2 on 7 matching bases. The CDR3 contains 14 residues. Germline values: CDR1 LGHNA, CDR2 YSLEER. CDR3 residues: CASSQEKSLRGLHF. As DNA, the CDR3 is TGCGCCAGCAGCCAAGAGAAATCCCTGCGGGGGCTACACTTC.

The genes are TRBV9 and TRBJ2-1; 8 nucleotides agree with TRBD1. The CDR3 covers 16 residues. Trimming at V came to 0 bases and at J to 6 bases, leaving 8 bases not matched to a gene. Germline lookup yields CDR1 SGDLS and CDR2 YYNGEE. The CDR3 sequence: CASSVAGTQGVNEQFF. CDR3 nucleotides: TGTGCCAGCAGCGTAGCGGGAACACAGGGGGTCAATGAGCAGTTCTTC.